The clone carrying this TCR beta chain was counted once. Its antigen remains unidentified. In TCRdb, the reads were re-called with MiXCR into one record per CDR3 protein. The sample contains over 55,000 distinct CDR3 sequences, nearly 50% of which appear only once. The data were taken from a study of type 1 regulatory T cells. Findings and limits, study-wide: Compared with non-Tr1 cells, Tr1 cells showed a narrower TCR repertoire.

With 3 bases removed from V and 4 bases from J, the gap between germline ends came to 9 bases. The CDR3 covers 13 residues. The sequence came from a human donor in good health. The V and J genes are TRBV12-3 or TRBV12-4 and TRBJ1-2, with a weak D call TRBD1 (5 bases). Sequenced: cultured non-Tr1 T cells, either the whole culture or a sorted T cell fraction (not recorded which). The CDR3 DNA is TGTGCCAGCAGTTTGGGGGGTCCCTATGGCTACACCTTC. Protein: CASSLGGPYGYTF.